This T cell receptor (beta chain) appears in the sequencing data of a study of cytomegalovirus exposure and HLA in healthy donors. Overall study results and limits: Most TCR sequences were uncommon, yet certain public TCRs appeared in many donors.

As regards this clone: The target antigen is unknown.

PCR amplification relied on 60 Vbeta primers (plus 13 Jbeta primers). The assay was immunoSEQ multiplex PCR, and TCRdb's table has in-frame clones only and misses some. The sample gives approximately 210,000 clones, about 80% of which show up once; about 10% is in the top ten. The specimen sequenced was PBMCs. The receptor was isolated from a woman aged 45 to 65 in good health and CMV-seropositive.

The CDR3 here is CASRPQDLAGGLDEQFF. DNA of the CDR3: TGTGCCAGTCGACCCCAAGACCTAGCGGGGGGGCTGGATGAGCAGTTCTTC. The chain joins TRBV19 to TRBJ2-1; 12 nucleotides line up with TRBD2. The CDR3 is 17 amino acids. Germline CDR1 and CDR2: LNHDA and SQIVND (reference sequence). The V gene end was trimmed by 8 bases and the J gene end by 8 bases; junction bases not matched to a gene: 16.